One and the same sample provided the 26 T cell receptor beta chains below, sequenced in a study of quantifying T cell responses using KT2 cells (dated by TCRdb to between 2016 and 2019). Concerning the study at large: RNA was DNase-treated and reverse transcribed with TCR alpha and beta constant-region primers, mostly using SuperScript III.

Library creation used UMI-ligation and nested PCR. The sequencer listed for this sample is Illumina MiSeq. Using T4 RNA ligase 1, a single-stranded oligonucleotide bearing the Illumina SP2 sequence plus a UMI was ligated onto the 3' end of the cDNA. PCR1 ran three to four cycles (98°C 15 s, 69°C 30 s, 72°C 40 s); the beta primer was an equimolar mix of RC1.1 and RC1.2 covering TRBC1 and TRBC2. The raw public reads went through TCRdb reprocessing: fastp at Q25, MiXCR clone calling, in-frame beta chains kept. Each record represents a unique CDR3 protein, reported with the most common genes and DNA among its rows. The table for this sample lists under 35,000 distinct CDR3 sequences; 9% to 12% of them were counted only once. Clones ranked in the top ten supply roughly 10% of the sample. Material for sequencing was PBMCs spiked with cells of the T cell clone KT2. The receptors were gathered from a human donor.

This clonotype was observed at least ten times. The rearrangement uses TRBV6-2 or TRBV6-3 and TRBJ2-1; TRBD2 matches at 11 bases. There are 16 residues in the CDR3. The V and J ends lost 0 bases and 8 bases, in that order; junction bases with no gene match: 6. From germline, CDR1 is MNHEY and CDR2 SVGEGT. CDR3 protein: CASSYSFLAGGYEQFF. CDR3 sequence (DNA): TGTGCCAGCAGTTACTCTTTCCTAGCGGGAGGATATGAGCAGTTCTTC.

The genes are TRBV19 and TRBJ2-1, with no clear D. Between the trimmed V and J ends, which lost 3 bases and 1 base, there was a span of 10 bases. The CDR3 has 15 residues. Germline values: CDR1 LNHDA, CDR2 SQIVND (reference sequence). This chain's CDR3 is CASSIPEMSYNEQFF. The CDR3 DNA reads TGTGCCAGTAGTATTCCCGAAATGTCCTACAATGAGCAGTTCTTC.

This clonotype was seen many times. V gene TRBV3-2 combines with J gene TRBJ2-5; the table assigns TRBD1, which was not confirmed against the DNA. TRBV3-2 represents a pseudogene. This CDR3 is 18 amino acids long. The CDR3 protein is CASSQDGRGTGIQETQYF. For the CDR3, the DNA is TGTGCCAGCAGCCAAGATGGTCGCGGCACAGGGATCCAAGAGACCCAGTACTTC.

This CDR3 is CASSGGTSSYEQYF. The CDR3 DNA is TGTGCCAGCAGCGGAGGGACTAGCTCCTACGAGCAGTACTTC. The gene calls are TRBV9 and TRBJ2-7, with 8 positions matching TRBD2. V trimming: 3 bases; J trimming: 0 bases; junction bases outside the gene matches: 2. CDR3 length: 14 amino acids. The germline V gene encodes CDR1 SGDLS and CDR2 YYNGEE.

This clonotype was counted between two and nine times. J is TRBJ2-1 and V is TRBV2, with D unclear. Trimming took off 4 bases at V and 2 bases at J, with 9 bases between the two ends. The CDR3 is made up of 14 amino acids. The germline V gene has CDR1 SNHLY and CDR2 FYNNEI. The CDR3 sequence is CASSGKGAYNEQFF. The DNA of the CDR3 is TGTGCCAGCAGTGGAAAAGGCGCCTACAATGAGCAGTTCTTC.

With respect to this clonotype: A read error may be the cause here, since a much bigger clone is one base away. The chain recombines TRBV11-2 with TRBJ1-1; weak D call: TRBD1 (5 bases). Looked up from germline, CDR1 is SGHAT and CDR2 is FQNNGV. The CDR3 loop spans 13 amino acids. The V end was cut by 6 bases, the J end by 2 bases, with 10 bases between. The CDR3 DNA follows: TGTGCCAGCAGAGGGGCAGCTAACACTGAAGCTTTCTTT. The encoded protein is CASRGAANTEAFF.

The rearrangement joins TRBV11-2 to TRBJ2-1, with 11 positions matching TRBD2. The CDR3 has 15 residues. Germline V gene data show CDR1 as SGHAT and CDR2 as FQNNGV. The V gene end was trimmed by 6 bases and the J gene end by 3 bases; junction bases not matched to a gene: 4. The DNA for the CDR3 is TGTGCCAGCAGGCGACTAGCGGGGCACTACAATGAGCAGTTCTTC. It codes for CASRRLAGHYNEQFF.

This chain joins TRBV2 and TRBJ1-3; unclear D gene. CDR3 length: 14 amino acids. V gave up 7 bases and J gave up 0 bases, with 10 bases separating them. Germline CDR1 reads SNHLY; CDR2 reads FYNNEI. The CDR3, as DNA: TGTGCCAGCACTCTGGTGCTCTCTGGAAACACCATATATTTT. Translation: CASTLVLSGNTIYF.

This clonotype was counted many times. V is TRBV20-1 and J is TRBJ1-1, with TRBD1 matching 7 bases. Trimming removed 6 bases from V and 6 bases from J; junction bases left unmatched: 4. The CDR3 runs 11 residues. The germline CDR1 and CDR2 sequences are DFQATT and SNEGSKA (reference sequence). The CDR3 DNA follows: TGCAGTGCGCCTAGGGGGCCTGAAGCTTTCTTT. This gives the protein CSAPRGPEAFF.

This clonotype has more than one count but fewer than ten. This sequence joins TRBV3-1 and TRBJ2-3; TRBD1 might be the D (5 bases). Deletions cut 4 bases from V and 4 bases from J, with 9 bases between. CDR1 and CDR2 from the germline V gene are LGHDT and YNNKEL (reference sequence). The CDR3 has 13 residues. The CDR3 here is CASSPQGADTQYF. In DNA, the CDR3 is TGTGCCAGCAGCCCCCAGGGTGCAGATACGCAGTATTTT.

The chain joins TRBV9 to TRBJ2-5, with TRBD2 matching over 7 bases. V was clipped by 4 bases and J by 2 bases; unmatched bases: 8. Germline CDR1 reads SGDLS; CDR2 reads YYNGEE. This CDR3 comprises 15 residues. The CDR3 sequence is CASSFLADLQETQYF. The CDR3 bases are TGTGCCAGCAGCTTCCTAGCGGATTTGCAAGAGACCCAGTACTTC.

This clonotype has more than one count but fewer than ten. The chain carries TRBV2 and TRBJ2-4; D is possibly TRBD2 (6 bases). Trimming cost V 6 bases and J 3 bases, with 12 bases left between them. Germline V gene lookup returns CDR1 SNHLY and CDR2 FYNNEI. CDR3 length: 14 amino acids. For the CDR3, the DNA is TGTGCCAGCAGCAACGGGAGAAGCAAAAACATTCAGTACTTC. Its protein product is CASSNGRSKNIQYF.

This clonotype has more than one count but fewer than ten. The J gene is TRBJ2-6, the V gene TRBV6-1, with D possibly matching TRBD1 (5 bases). The germline V and J ends were trimmed by 1 base and 0 bases, with 13 bases remaining between them. From germline, CDR1 is MNHNS and CDR2 SASEGT. CDR3 length: 18 residues. CDR3 coding DNA: TGTGCCAGCAGTGAAGAGTGGGGCCAGATCTCTGGGGCCAACGTCCTGACTTTC. Translating it yields CASSEEWGQISGANVLTF.

In this sample, this clonotype turned up many times. The chain links TRBV2 to TRBJ1-2, with D perhaps matching TRBD1 (5 bases). Germline CDR1 and CDR2: SNHLY and FYNNEI. This CDR3 has 12 residues. For the CDR3, the DNA is TGTGCGATCGTGAGCCCAACAGGAGGCTACACCTTC. It specifies CAIVSPTGGYTF. Drawing the rest from reference TRBV2 and TRBJ1-2, the complete variable domain is EPEVTQTPSHQVTQMGQEVILRCVPISNHLYFYWYRQILGQKVEFLVSFYNNEISEKSEIFDDQFSVERPDGSNFTLKIRSTKLEDSAMYFCAIVSPTGGYTFGSGTRLTVV.

This clonotype occurred many times. The gene calls are TRBV7-3 and TRBJ2-2; D possibly corresponds to TRBD2 (7 bases). The germline V gene encodes CDR1 SGHTA and CDR2 FQGTGA. This CDR3 is 14 amino acids long. Trimming pared 5 bases from V and 5 bases from J, leaving 12 bases between. The chain's CDR3 is CASSPGGQTGELFF. CDR3 in DNA: TGTGCCAGCAGCCCCGGGGGGCAGACCGGGGAGCTGTTTTTT.

This clonotype was observed many times. The V and J genes are TRBV20-1 and TRBJ2-3; 15 positions agree with TRBD2. The V segment lost 5 bases and the J segment 5 bases; nucleotides outside the gene matches: 8. Germline-derived CDR1 and CDR2 are DFQATT and SNEGSKA (reference sequence). The CDR3 runs 16 residues. CDR3 amino acids: CSAQMGTSGGIDTQYF. Written as DNA, the CDR3 is TGCAGTGCTCAAATGGGGACTAGCGGGGGGATAGATACGCAGTATTTT.

This clonotype was seen repeatedly, ten times or more. This chain connects TRBV27 to TRBJ2-1; D uncertain. This CDR3 contains 14 residues. Germline CDR1 is MNHEY and CDR2 is SMNVEV (reference sequence). The V and J ends lost 6 bases and 2 bases respectively, with 11 bases between them. DNA for the CDR3: TGTGCCAGCAGGGCGCAATACACCTACAATGAGCAGTTCTTC. Translation gives CASRAQYTYNEQFF.

This chain links TRBV7-9 with TRBJ2-5; 8 bases fit TRBD2. V shed 5 bases and J 0 bases; nucleotides not matched to a gene: 8. Germline V gene sequence: CDR1 SEHNR, CDR2 FQNEAQ (reference sequence). The CDR3 sequence is 16 residues long. CDR3 amino acids: CASSPRLAQYQETQYF. CDR3 bases: TGTGCCAGCAGCCCCAGACTAGCGCAGTACCAAGAGACCCAGTACTTC.

In this sample, this clonotype turned up a few times. The CDR3 DNA reads TGTGCCAGCACCACAGGTCCCAGGGGAGTTACAGATACGCAGTATTTT. It codes for CASTTGPRGVTDTQYF. The rearrangement joins TRBV12-3 or TRBV12-4 to TRBJ2-3, with D possibly being TRBD1 (6 bases). The CDR3 is 16 amino acids. V was shortened by 7 bases and J by 3 bases, with 20 bases between the two germline ends.

This clonotype was detected many times. The rearrangement joins TRBV7-9 to TRBJ1-4; 9 nucleotides agree with TRBD1. CDR3 length equals 15 residues. The germline CDR1 and CDR2 sequences are SEHNR and FQNEAQ (reference sequence). Trimming took 5 bases from V and 4 from J; bases not matched to a gene: 5. CDR3 amino acids: CASSRTGGNNEKLFF. CDR3 nucleotides: TGTGCCAGCAGCCGCACAGGGGGCAATAATGAAAAACTGTTTTTT.

This clonotype was recorded many times. V and J are TRBV4-3 and TRBJ2-3, with 10 bases aligning to TRBD2. Germline CDR1 and CDR2: LGHNA and YSLEER. Trimming took 4 bases from V and 7 from J; bases not matched to a gene: 2. This CDR3 is built from 13 residues. CDR3 in amino acids: CASSPSGSHTQYF. The DNA for the CDR3 is TGCGCCAGCAGCCCTAGCGGGAGTCATACGCAGTATTTT.

The chain uses TRBV15 and TRBJ1-4; 7 positions match TRBD1. Germline V CDR1 and CDR2: LNHNV, YYDKDF (reference sequence). After removal of 5 bases from V and 7 bases from J, the junction contained 10 bases not matched to a gene. The CDR3 runs 15 residues. CDR3 coding DNA: TGTGCCACCAGCGGCTCCAGGGGGGGGGCTGAAAAACTGTTTTTT. The encoded protein is CATSGSRGGAEKLFF.

This clonotype was counted many times. The V gene is TRBV6-1, the J gene TRBJ2-3; D might be TRBD1 (7 bases). This CDR3 spans 15 amino acids. The V end lost 8 bases, the J end lost 4 bases, and 19 bases lay between the germline ends. Germline CDR1 and CDR2: MNHNS and SASEGT. CDR3 protein: CASSPRAGGPDTQYF. The DNA of the CDR3 is TGTGCCAGCTCCCCGCGGGCAGGGGGGCCAGATACGCAGTATTTT.

This clonotype showed up just a few times. The chain recombines TRBV27 with TRBJ2-7; the match to TRBD2 covers 8 bases. The CDR3 contains 14 residues. The V and J ends lost 3 bases and 2 bases, in that order; junction bases with no gene match: 3. The germline gives CDR1 MNHEY, CDR2 SMNVEV (reference sequence). CDR3 in amino acids: CASSFGGVPYEQYF. The CDR3 nucleotides read TGTGCCAGCAGTTTCGGGGGGGTACCCTACGAGCAGTACTTC.

The chain recombines TRBV6-5 with TRBJ2-2; 7 positions agree with TRBD1. V was pared by 7 bases and J by 7 bases, with 3 bases of the junction left unmatched. This CDR3 spans 12 amino acids. Germline V gene data show CDR1 as MNHEY and CDR2 as SVGAGI. DNA for the CDR3: TGTGCCAGCAATGACAGGGTCGGGGAGCTGTTTTTT. Its protein product is CASNDRVGELFF.

This clonotype was counted at least ten times. This chain connects TRBV5-1 to TRBJ2-3, with D perhaps matching TRBD2 (6 bases). The germline CDR1 and CDR2 sequences are SGHRS and YFSETQ. V was shortened by 7 bases and J by 1 base, with 13 bases between the two germline ends. The CDR3 is made up of 14 amino acids. DNA for the CDR3: TGCGCCAGCGGACCAACGGGAGGCACAGATACGCAGTATTTT. Translating it yields CASGPTGGTDTQYF.